The entry below gives a single T cell receptor beta chain sequence along with its context. Its matching antigen is unknown. In blood CD8+ and CD4+ T cells, TCR beta underwent sequencing. The data originate from a study of CD8 T cells in Susac syndrome. About the study: Of the sequenced Susac syndrome patients, six had active disease and eight were in remission.

Random-hexamer reverse transcription was applied to roughly 0.5 to 1 ug RNA. Amplification of TCR beta CDR3 used immunoSEQ multiplex PCR across 54 Vbeta and 13 Jbeta. TCRdb redid the calling of the immunoSEQ multiplex PCR reads with MiXCR, one entry per CDR3 protein. The table includes 200,000 to 250,000 distinct CDR3 sequences, 94% detected once. Study-wide results and limits: None of the CD4+ T cell repertoires in Susac syndrome showed clonal expansion.

Germline values: CDR1 SGHDT, CDR2 YYEEEE. The V gene lost 7 bases and the J gene lost 1 base, with 15 bases spanning the gap. This CDR3 region has 14 residues. The clonotype originates from a human donor with Susac syndrome. The chain is built from TRBV5-6 and TRBJ2-7, with D uncertain. The sequenced sample was CD4+ T cells from PBMCs. CDR3 nucleotides: TGTGCCAGCGGCCGCTACGGAATATCCTACGAGCAGTACTTC. It yields the protein CASGRYGISYEQYF.